The present TCR beta chain was sequenced within a study of T cells in Graves' hyperthyroidism and ophthalmopathy. RNA transcripts were the template for amplifying TCR beta CDR3 regions. With the HTBI primer set, the TCR CDR3 went through a first round of RT-PCR. Using its own MiXCR run on the multiplex PCR reads, TCRdb lists one record per CDR3 protein. Of 500,000 to 750,000 distinct CDR3 sequences in the sample, more than 13% were seen once. General study findings and limits: Most thyroid clonotypes with frequency above 0.001 were detected in blood.

Inclusion characteristics of ophthalmopathy patients comprised a Clinical Activity Score of at least 3, a NOSPECS grade of at least 4, and duration under 3 months. Clinicians diagnosed patients from clinical symptoms, serum thyroxine and TRAb, thyroid ultrasound and orbital computed tomography. The PBMCs studied were ones that came from approximately 9.9 ml fresh peripheral blood. The CDR3 spans 15 residues. V was shortened by 0 bases and J by 4 bases, with 12 bases between the two germline ends. Per germline, CDR1 MNHEY and CDR2 SVGEGT. This clonotype appeared a few times. The antigen is unknown. This chain uses TRBV6-2 or TRBV6-3 with TRBJ1-1; maybe TRBD1 (6 bases). Sequenced material: blood. The origin of this receptor is a woman aged 18-35 years with Graves' ophthalmopathy. CDR3 loop: CASSYSRGASTEAFF. DNA for the CDR3: TGTGCCAGCAGTTACTCCCGGGGGGCGAGCACTGAAGCTTTCTTT.